Given below is one T cell receptor (beta chain) in context. The target antigen is unknown. Trimming took off 0 bases at V and 7 bases at J, with 7 bases between the two ends. The CDR3 has 12 residues. Germline assignment: CDR1 SGDLS and CDR2 YYNGEE. This sample is drawn from a study of shared clonotypes between healthy human individuals. Turning to the study itself: Each donor had three CD4 naive, three CD4 memory, two CD8 naive and one CD8 memory plate. Whole-study findings and limits: Larger estimated richness was generally recorded for naive subsets relative to memory subsets. The sharing of 5% to 6.5% of naive CD4 clonotypes was seen across several donors.

Deep-level running was used for the assay. The protocol was immunoSEQ multiplex PCR, while the TCRdb copy is restricted to in-frame clones and leaves out a portion. This table holds over 1.5 million clones, nearly 99% found once. This TCR was sampled from a man aged 30-40 years in good health. The chain is built from TRBV9 and TRBJ1-1, with D hard to call. The specimen sequenced was naive CD4+ T cells sorted from blood. The subset: CD45RA+ positively selected. CDR3 coding DNA: TGTGCCAGCAGCGTAGGGGAGGGTGAAGCTTTCTTT. It is translated as CASSVGEGEAFF.